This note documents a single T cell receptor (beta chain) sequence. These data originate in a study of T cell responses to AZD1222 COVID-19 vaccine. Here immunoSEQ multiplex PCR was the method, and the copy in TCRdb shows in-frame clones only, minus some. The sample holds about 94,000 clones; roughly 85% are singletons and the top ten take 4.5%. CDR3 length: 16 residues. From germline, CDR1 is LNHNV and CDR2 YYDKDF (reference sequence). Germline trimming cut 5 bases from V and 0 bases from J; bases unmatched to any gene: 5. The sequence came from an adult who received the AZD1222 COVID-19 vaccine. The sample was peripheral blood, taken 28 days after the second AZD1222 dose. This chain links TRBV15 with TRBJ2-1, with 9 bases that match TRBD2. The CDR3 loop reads CATSSGLANSYNEQFF. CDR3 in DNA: TGTGCCACCAGCTCCGGACTAGCGAACTCCTACAATGAGCAGTTCTTC.